Described below is a single TCR beta chain sequence and its context. This clone's antigen is unknown. The record has no base qualities; no much larger clone is one base away. Using the immunoSEQ TRB Survey service, rearranged CDR3 beta regions were amplified from genomic DNA with multiplex V and J primers. To keep sequencing depth equal across samples, survey-level depth of up to 500,000 reads per sample was applied. The libraries were purified and pooled, then sequenced using Illumina technology. Processing in the source paper ran as follows. immunoSEQ online tools were used for productive clonality, sample overlap, pairwise scatters, CDR3 beta length, V/D/J gene usage and productiveness. Alongside Shannon and Simpson indices, calculated diversity was computed as the number of unique rearrangements divided by total templates, multiplied by 100. Principal component analysis used the R prcomp function and ggbiplot package on Z-score normalized data. Blood-rectal clonal overlap within each subject was quantified with Morisita's index. This is the immuneACCESS table as TCRdb keeps it, with only in-frame sequences that have V and J called. A part of the clones is gone; compared with another copy, unresolved V genes explain less than half, and the rest is unexplained. The D gene and trimming were derived from the DNA, and the V and J assignments and clone size from that table. Present in this sample are about 36,000 clones, 60% to 75% of which were seen just once. The leading ten clones occupy roughly 0.7% of the sample.

There are 15 amino acids in the CDR3, from cysteine to phenylalanine inclusive. Only the CDR3 region is kept as DNA, spanning 45 bases read in frame from base 1. V loses 3 bases of germline sequence and J loses 3 bases, and the interval between the two ends is 9 bases. From a lookup of the germline V gene (reference sequence), CDR1 and CDR2 are MNHEY and SMNVEV. The data were obtained in a study of pediatric ulcerative colitis (dated by TCRdb to about 2019). Context from the whole study: Pancolitis was present in fewer than 10 ulcerative colitis patients and left-sided colitis in two, and histology consistent with ulcerative colitis was found in all of these patients. From 9 or 10 newly diagnosed, treatment-naive pediatric ulcerative colitis patients and a few non-IBD control children, paired blood and rectal samples were collected. The Pediatric Ulcerative Colitis Activity Index classified a couple of patients as having mild disease, four as having moderate disease and three as having acute severe colitis.

Study-wide conclusions, independent of this receptor: T cells from blood may have been included in the rectal pinch biopsies, particularly in patients with overt colitis. For technical reasons, the blood samples of two patients yielded substantially fewer templates, so those samples were excluded from the blood-rectal overlap analysis. Because the repertoires came from total lymphocyte DNA, rare subsets such as regulatory T cells may have patterns that are not reflected. A couple of rectal CDR3 clonotypes turned up in every ulcerative colitis patient but in none of the controls. The healthy control group was small, consisting of only a handful of individuals. Features of the rectal repertoire distinguished controls, mild-moderate colitis patients and acute severe colitis patients, and in acute severe colitis rectal diversity was lower because of clonal expansions. Compared with controls, ulcerative colitis patients showed significantly higher autologous blood-rectal clonal overlap, a finding that suggests increased T cell trafficking to inflamed tissue.

During colonoscopy, one to two pinch biopsies were obtained from the rectum for research. No immunosuppressive medication had been given to the ulcerative colitis patients before the diagnostic colonoscopy. Before DNA was isolated, the rectal biopsies underwent proteinase K digestion. The Wizard kit (Promega) was used to extract genomic DNA from blood and intestinal samples. This chain is built from TRBV27 and TRBJ2-6; the D call could be TRBD1 or TRBD2, with each sharing 5 bases. The sample was gut tissue. The receptor's source is a boy between 10 and 17 years old with moderate ulcerative colitis. The bases are TGTGCCAGCAGTTTTTGGGGGAATGGGGCCAACGTCCTGACTTTC. Its protein is CASSFWGNGANVLTF.